The rows below give T cell receptor beta chains drawn from one sample of a study of blood T cell repertoires in COVID-19. Clones were sequenced by immunoSEQ multiplex PCR, and TCRdb holds only the in-frame ones, with some missing. The sample lists 65,000 to 90,000 clones; around 76% were seen once. Material: peripheral blood. These receptors all come from a man aged 70 or older with active or convalescent COVID-19. The CDR3 runs from the conserved cysteine through the conserved F or W. The D gene is left open where the match is weak. Expanded clones are given a class, and other clones once, few, many or no size at all.

v_call	cdr3_length	d_call	clone_size	j_call	cdr3_aa	cdr3_nt
TRBV10-3	14	.	few	TRBJ1-6	CAISEGRVGSPLHF	TGTGCCATCAGTGAGGGGAGGGTGGGGTCACCCCTCCACTTT
TRBV29-1	16	.	.	TRBJ2-7	CSVQVQGSTRSYEQYF	TGCAGCGTTCAGGTACAGGGATCGACCCGAAGCTACGAGCAGTACTTC
TRBV30	13	.	.	TRBJ1-6	CAWSPDRHSPLHF	TGTGCCTGGAGTCCCGACAGACATTCACCCCTCCACTTT
TRBV5-4	14	.	.	TRBJ1-2	CASSFDTVNYGYTF	TGTGCCAGCAGCTTTGACACGGTCAACTATGGCTACACCTTC
TRBV3-1/TRBV3-2	19	TRBD2	.	TRBJ2-3	CASSQGRAGGGGNTDTQYF	TGTGCCAGCAGCCAAGGTAGAGCGGGGGGCGGTGGTAATACAGATACGCAGTATTTT
TRBV6-6	14	TRBD1	.	TRBJ2-7	CASSYGQGTYEQYF	TGTGCCAGCAGTTATGGACAGGGAACCTACGAGCAGTACTTC
TRBV19	14	TRBD2	once	TRBJ2-1	CASSNSGGFNEQFF	TGTGCCAGTAGTAATAGCGGGGGGTTCAATGAGCAGTTCTTC
TRBV5-1	15	TRBD1	.	TRBJ2-3	CASSSGTGLGDTQYF	TGCGCCAGCAGCTCCGGGACAGGTCTTGGGGATACGCAGTATTTT
TRBV3-1/TRBV3-2	14	.	.	TRBJ1-2	CASAGDWGRYGYTF	TGTGCCAGCGCCGGAGATTGGGGGCGCTATGGCTACACCTTC
TRBV14	14	TRBD1	.	TRBJ1-2	CASSQGGQGYGYTF	TGTGCCAGCAGCCAAGGGGGACAGGGCTATGGCTACACCTTC
TRBV6-6	15	TRBD1	few	TRBJ1-5	CASRNRGPRGQPQHF	TGTGCCAGCAGGAACAGGGGGCCGAGAGGTCAGCCCCAGCATTTT
TRBV6-5	13	.	.	TRBJ2-1	CASRLGTAVEQFF	TGTGCCAGCAGGCTAGGGACTGCGGTTGAGCAGTTCTTC
TRBV5-1	13	.	.	TRBJ2-1	CASSLGTDNEQFF	TGCGCCAGCAGCTTGGGTACAGACAATGAGCAGTTCTTC
TRBV3-1/TRBV3-2	14	.	.	TRBJ1-1	CASSQSWANTEAFF	TGTGCCAGCAGCCAATCATGGGCCAACACTGAAGCTTTCTTT
TRBV18	13	.	.	TRBJ1-1	CASSPIANTEAFF	TGTGCCAGCTCACCTATAGCCAACACTGAAGCTTTCTTT
TRBV27	14	TRBD1	.	TRBJ2-7	CASSSRDRSYEQYF	TGTGCCAGCAGTTCCCGGGACAGATCCTACGAGCAGTACTTC
TRBV7-9	13	.	.	TRBJ1-1	CASSLEGETEAFF	TGTGCCAGCAGCTTAGAGGGGGAGACTGAAGCTTTCTTT
TRBV2	13	.	.	TRBJ2-5	CASRQGSQETQYF	TGTGCCAGCAGACAGGGATCCCAAGAGACCCAGTACTTC
TRBV7-3	13	.	.	TRBJ2-1	CASSKAGDGEQFF	TGTGCCAGCAGCAAGGCAGGGGACGGTGAGCAGTTCTTC
TRBV30	11	.	.	TRBJ2-3	CAWSVGDTQYF	TGTGCCTGGAGTGTCGGGGATACGCAGTATTTT
TRBV6-5	14	TRBD1	.	TRBJ1-2	CASSYGTGLGSYTF	TGTGCCAGCAGTTACGGGACAGGGTTAGGGAGCTACACCTTC
TRBV7-9	16	TRBD1	.	TRBJ1-6	CASSLVGTGVNSPLHF	TGTGCCAGCAGCTTAGTGGGGACAGGGGTTAATTCACCCCTCCACTTT
TRBV6-4	11	.	.	TRBJ2-7	CASGAIYEQYF	TGTGCCAGCGGGGCCATCTACGAGCAGTACTTC
TRBV9	15	TRBD2	.	TRBJ2-7	CASSPGLAGAYEQYF	TGTGCCAGCAGCCCAGGACTAGCGGGGGCCTACGAGCAGTACTTC
TRBV28	12	TRBD1	.	TRBJ1-1	CAIRTGSYEAFF	TGTGCCATCCGGACAGGGTCGTATGAAGCTTTCTTT
TRBV6-1	16	.	few	TRBJ1-1	CASSDLRTAMNTEAFF	TGTGCCAGCAGTGACCTTCGGACAGCCATGAACACTGAAGCTTTCTTT